The T cell receptor beta chain under discussion was sequenced for a study of blood T cell repertoires in COVID-19. Whole-study context: There were acute and convalescent COVID-19 samples, and they came from the United States, Italy and Spain.

Method: immunoSEQ multiplex PCR; TCRdb's copy keeps in-frame clones and lacks some. The table lists roughly 35,000 clones, approximately 88% of them singletons. The germline V gene encodes CDR1 MNHEY and CDR2 SMNVEV (reference sequence). CDR3 length equals 15 residues. V shed 3 bases and J 2 bases; nucleotides not matched to a gene: 5. The genes are TRBV27 and TRBJ1-2, with 8 positions matching TRBD1. The clonotype comes from a man aged 55 to 70 with active COVID-19. Sequenced input: peripheral blood. Here the CDR3 reads CASSFRQGRNYGYTF. The CDR3 nucleotides are TGTGCCAGCAGTTTCCGACAGGGGAGAAACTATGGCTACACCTTC.